The 14 T cell receptor beta chains below all came from one sample that was sequenced in a study of vaccination and CD4 T cells after COVID-19. The Oncomine TCR Beta short-read assay generated sequence data from the DNA of cultured CD4+ T cells. TCRdb passed the PCR reads through MiXCR, listing each CDR3 protein once. The table includes roughly 4,000 distinct CDR3 sequences, roughly a fifth detected once. Treatment meaning: roughly 10-day PBMC culture with coronavirus spike peptide pools or control peptides (ViraFEST assay). No antigens are known for them. The sample comprised CD4+ T cells from blood, cultured in vitro. The origin of the receptors is a human donor who had recovered from COVID-19.

This clonotype was seen a few times. The CDR3 region is CAWSGRLAGGPQNTDTQYF. The DNA for the CDR3 is TGTGCCTGGAGTGGTAGACTAGCGGGGGGACCCCAAAACACAGATACGCAGTATTTT. This chain links TRBV30 with TRBJ2-3; 13 bases line up with TRBD2. The trim removed 1 base at V and 2 bases at J, leaving 12 bases unmatched. Germline V gene sequence: CDR1 GTSNPN, CDR2 SVGIG (reference sequence). This CDR3 contains 19 residues. Combining the CDR3 with reference TRBV30 and TRBJ2-3 gives the whole variable domain SQTIHQWPATLVQPVGSPLSLECTVEGTSNPNLYWYRQAAGRGLQLLFYSVGIGQISSEVPQNLSASRPQDRQFILSSKKLLLSDSGFYLCAWSGRLAGGPQNTDTQYFGPGTRLTVL.

The chain couples TRBV6-1 to TRBJ2-7, with D uncertain. CDR3 length equals 13 residues. The V and J ends lost 7 bases and 5 bases respectively, with 15 bases between them. The germline V gene has CDR1 MNHNS and CDR2 SASEGT. The CDR3 sequence is CASTIAAGHEQYF. The CDR3 coding sequence is TGTGCCAGCACAATAGCTGCAGGCCACGAGCAGTACTTC.

This clonotype was counted a few times. The V and J genes are TRBV20-1 and TRBJ2-6; the D gene could be TRBD1 or TRBD2 (5 bases each). CDR3 length: 16 residues. Germline lookup yields CDR1 DFQATT and CDR2 SNEGSKA (reference sequence). The V end was cut by 3 bases, the J end by 3 bases, with 15 bases between. The CDR3, as DNA: TGCAGTGCTAGGGCGGACACTGGGGGTGGGGCCAACGTCCTGACTTTC. It specifies CSARADTGGGANVLTF.

V is TRBV7-9 and J is TRBJ2-7; 10 bases are shared with TRBD1. Losses at the gene ends were 1 base for V and 2 bases for J; bases not matched to a gene: 5. CDR1 SEHNR and CDR2 FQNEAQ come from the germline V gene (reference sequence). The CDR3 length is 16 residues. This CDR3 is CASSLGGTGAAYEQYF. The CDR3 DNA follows: TGTGCCAGCAGCTTAGGCGGGACAGGGGCGGCCTACGAGCAGTACTTC.

This chain uses TRBV21-1 with TRBJ2-4; no check of the table's D call, TRBD1, against the DNA was made. TRBV21-1 is described as a pseudogene. The CDR3 has 17 amino acids. The CDR3 loop is CASSKVEGVLAKNIQYF. The CDR3 DNA reads as TGTGCCAGCAGCAAAGTGGAAGGGGTACTAGCCAAAAACATTCAGTACTTC.

The rearrangement joins TRBV4-1 to TRBJ1-1; no clear D gene. This CDR3 is built from 15 residues. Deletions cut 1 base from V and 1 base from J, with 10 bases between. Germline V gene data show CDR1 as MGHRA and CDR2 as YSYEKL. CDR3 in DNA: TGCGCCAGCAGCCAAGTTTTGCGGGAGAACACTGAAGCTTTCTTT. Its translation: CASSQVLRENTEAFF.

The gene calls are TRBV27 and TRBJ1-2; no clear D. The CDR3 loop spans 14 amino acids. The germline V gene encodes CDR1 MNHEY and CDR2 SMNVEV (reference sequence). V lost 5 bases, J lost 2 bases, and 12 bases lay in between. DNA for the CDR3: TGTGCCAGCAGTCCCCGGACTGGAAACTATGGCTACACCTTC. The encoded protein is CASSPRTGNYGYTF.

This clonotype was detected a few times. The V gene is TRBV27, the J gene TRBJ2-1, with 8 nucleotides matching TRBD1. Germline assignment: CDR1 MNHEY and CDR2 SMNVEV (reference sequence). With 3 bases clipped from V and 6 bases from J, the junction kept 7 bases outside the gene matches. The CDR3 totals 15 residues. The DNA for the CDR3 is TGTGCCAGCAGTTTGAAAGGACAGGGTAGCAATGAGCAGTTCTTC. Protein: CASSLKGQGSNEQFF.

In this sample, this clonotype turned up a few times. V usage is TRBV6-1 and J usage is TRBJ1-5; 8 positions agree with TRBD1. The CDR3 is 14 residues long. The V segment lost 4 bases and the J segment 3 bases; nucleotides outside the gene matches: 2. From germline, CDR1 is MNHNS and CDR2 SASEGT. The CDR3 DNA sequence: TGTGCCAGCAGTGGGACAGGGATCAATCAGCCCCAGCATTTT. As protein: CASSGTGINQPQHF.

This clonotype was seen a handful of times. The V gene is TRBV27, the J gene TRBJ2-1; D remains unclear. Germline V lookup: CDR1 MNHEY, CDR2 SMNVEV (reference sequence). This CDR3 comprises 15 residues. Trimming removed 6 bases from V and 0 bases from J, with 12 bases in between. CDR3 sequence reads: CASRLGGSSYNEQFF. The CDR3 nucleotides read TGTGCCAGCAGGTTGGGCGGCAGCTCCTACAATGAGCAGTTCTTC.

The chain links TRBV2 to TRBJ2-5, with 8 bases aligning to TRBD1. Germline V gives CDR1 SNHLY, CDR2 FYNNEI. The J segment lost 4 bases and the V segment lost 6 bases, leaving 4 bases of the junction unmatched. This CDR3 has 13 residues. The CDR3 DNA is TGTGCCAGCAGCTCAGGGGGCTCAGAGACCCAGTACTTC. Amino acid sequence: CASSSGGSETQYF.

This clonotype is termed large. This chain connects TRBV27 to TRBJ2-5; 8 nucleotides agree with TRBD2. Per the germline V gene, CDR1 is MNHEY and CDR2 is SMNVEV (reference sequence). Trimming removed 2 bases from V and 5 bases from J; junction bases left unmatched: 7. The CDR3 totals 15 residues. CDR3 nucleotide sequence: TGTGCCAGCAGTTTAAACGGGGGGGCCTGGGAGACCCAGTACTTC. It codes for CASSLNGGAWETQYF.

Note on this clonotype: Likely a read error: the CDR3 ends without its conserved phenylalanine or tryptophan. V gene TRBV19 combines with J gene TRBJ1-1; D remains ambiguous. This CDR3 has 13 residues. Trimming left V 5 bases short and J 3 bases short, with 10 bases between. Germline V gene sequence: CDR1 LNHDA, CDR2 SQIVND (reference sequence). CDR3 DNA sequence: TGTGCCAGTAGTCTATCCCCGGACACTGAAGCTTTCCTT. Protein product: CASSLSPDTEAFL.

This chain connects TRBV5-4 to TRBJ2-5; TRBD2 aligns across 8 bases. The CDR3 covers 15 residues. Germline CDR1 and CDR2: SGHNT and YYREEE (reference sequence). V trimming: 6 bases; J trimming: 5 bases; junction bases outside the gene matches: 12. CDR3 bases: TGTGCCAGCACCAAATCAGCGGGGGTAGGCGAGACCCAGTACTTC. Protein product: CASTKSAGVGETQYF.